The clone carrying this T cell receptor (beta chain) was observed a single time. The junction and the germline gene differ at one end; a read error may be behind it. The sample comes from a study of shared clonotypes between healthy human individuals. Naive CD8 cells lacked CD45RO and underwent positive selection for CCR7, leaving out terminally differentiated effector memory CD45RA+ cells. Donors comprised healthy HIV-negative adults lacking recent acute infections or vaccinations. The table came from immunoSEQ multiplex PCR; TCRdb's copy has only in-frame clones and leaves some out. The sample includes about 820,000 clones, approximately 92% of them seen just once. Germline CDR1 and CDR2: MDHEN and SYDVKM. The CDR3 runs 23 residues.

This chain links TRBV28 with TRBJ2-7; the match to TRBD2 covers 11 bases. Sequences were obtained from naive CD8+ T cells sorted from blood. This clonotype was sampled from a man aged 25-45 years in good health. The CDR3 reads CASSSLGPLVTSGNGAPVGVWHF. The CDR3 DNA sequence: TGTGCCAGCAGTTCGTTAGGACCCCTTGTGACTAGCGGGAACGGGGCACCTGTCGGTGTATGGCACTTC.